The 14 T cell receptor beta chains reported below all come from one sample, sequenced in a study of Ad26.COV2.S vaccination and SARS-CoV-2 variants. TCRdb's copy holds only in-frame clones and misses some; the assay was immunoSEQ multiplex PCR. This repertoire shows 46,000 or so clones, approximately 80% found once; its top ten account for around 43%. The sequences come from peripheral blood, collected after recovery from COVID-19. The origin of the receptors is a human donor who had recovered from COVID-19.

This chain links TRBV5-6 with TRBJ1-5, with unresolved D. The ends were cut back, 4 bases at V and 0 bases at J, with 8 bases in the middle. CDR1 SGHDT and CDR2 YYEEEE come from the germline V gene. The CDR3 runs to 14 residues. This chain's CDR3 is CASSPAPSNQPQHF. The CDR3 DNA follows: TGTGCCAGCAGCCCTGCTCCTAGCAATCAGCCCCAGCATTTT.

The genes are TRBV12-3 or TRBV12-4 and TRBJ1-2; no reliable D call. Trimming pared 8 bases from V and 6 bases from J, leaving 16 bases between. This CDR3 comprises 13 residues. CDR3 sequence (DNA): TGTGCCAGCCAGCGATGGGGAGTTCATGGCTACACCTTC. Protein product: CASQRWGVHGYTF.

V gene TRBV5-1 combines with J gene TRBJ2-7; D gene unclear. V shed 7 bases and J shed 1 base, with 12 bases lying between them. The CDR3 has 13 residues. In germline, CDR1 is SGHRS, CDR2 YFSETQ. The CDR3, as DNA: TGCGCCAGCGCCGTGCTTGCTTCCTACGAGCAGTACTTC. This sequence encodes CASAVLASYEQYF.

The rearrangement uses TRBV5-6 and TRBJ1-2, with 7 bases that match TRBD1. CDR1 SGHDT and CDR2 YYEEEE come from the germline V gene. V shed 7 bases, J shed 13 bases, and the junction held 22 bases outside the gene matches. The CDR3 has 15 amino acids. In DNA, the CDR3 is TGTGCCAGCCTAATCTTCGAGGGACAGCCTCGAAAAAGCACCTTC. Protein product: CASLIFEGQPRKSTF.

This chain uses TRBV9 with TRBJ1-6; a possible D gene is TRBD1 (6 bases). Trimming took 0 bases from V and 4 from J, leaving 11 bases between them. CDR3 length: 16 amino acids. Germline CDR1 SGDLS, CDR2 YYNGEE. The DNA for the CDR3 is TGTGCCAGCAGCGTAGGGGGGCAGAATTATAATTCACCCCTCCACTTT. It translates to CASSVGGQNYNSPLHF.

V is TRBV9 and J is TRBJ2-5; no clear D. The CDR3 loop spans 13 amino acids. Trimming took off 5 bases at V and 5 bases at J, with 13 bases between the two ends. The germline V gene has CDR1 SGDLS and CDR2 YYNGEE. For the CDR3, the DNA is TGTGCCAGCAGACCGGTGGTCTCGGAGACCCAGTACTTC. Its translation: CASRPVVSETQYF.

The rearrangement uses TRBV2 and TRBJ1-1; D not certain. V was clipped by 5 bases and J by 1 base, with 8 bases between them. The CDR3 sequence is 13 residues long. The germline V gene has CDR1 SNHLY and CDR2 FYNNEI. The CDR3 bases are TGTGCCAGCAGTCAGACACAGAACACTGAAGCTTTCTTT. Amino acids: CASSQTQNTEAFF.

The V call is TRBV5-1, the J call TRBJ2-2, with 9 bases fitting TRBD2. Germline lookup yields CDR1 SGHRS and CDR2 YFSETQ. The V segment lost 5 bases and the J segment 3 bases; nucleotides outside the gene matches: 11. The CDR3 spans 17 residues. CDR3 protein: CASRRTRGGADTGELFF. The DNA for the CDR3 is TGCGCCAGCAGACGGACTCGCGGGGGGGCGGACACCGGGGAGCTGTTTTTT.

This chain joins TRBV14 and TRBJ1-2; D remains ambiguous. With 2 bases removed from V and 4 bases from J, the gap between germline ends came to 11 bases. There are 14 residues in the CDR3. Per the germline V gene, CDR1 is SGHDN and CDR2 is FVKESK. The chain's CDR3 is CASSQRPALYGYTF. CDR3 DNA: TGTGCCAGCAGCCAAAGGCCAGCTCTCTATGGCTACACCTTC.

The chain recombines TRBV7-2 with TRBJ1-1, with 9 bases aligning to TRBD1. The CDR3 has 17 residues. J gave up 3 bases and V 4 bases, and 12 bases lay outside the gene matches. Germline values: CDR1 SGHTA, CDR2 FQGNSA. The CDR3, as DNA: TGTGCCAGCAGCTCAGCGCCTCCGGGGGACAGGGACACTGAAGCTTTCTTT. Its translation: CASSSAPPGDRDTEAFF.

The chain combines TRBV5-1 with TRBJ1-1; D ambiguous. There are 15 residues in the CDR3. V was clipped by 1 base and J by 3 bases, with 13 bases between them. CDR1 is SGHRS, CDR2 YFSETQ, per germline. CDR3 coding DNA: TGCGCCAGCAGCTTGTTTCGGGGAGCGGACACTGAAGCTTTCTTT. Amino acid sequence: CASSLFRGADTEAFF.

The rearrangement joins TRBV4-2 to TRBJ2-5, with TRBD2 matching 10 bases. Germline loops: CDR1 LGHNA, CDR2 YNFKEQ. This CDR3 contains 15 residues. With 1 base clipped from V and 1 base from J, the junction kept 0 bases outside the gene matches. CDR3 in amino acids: CASSQGTSGQETQYF. In DNA form, the CDR3 reads TGTGCCAGCAGCCAAGGGACTAGCGGCCAAGAGACCCAGTACTTC.

This clone has a handful of counts. The V and J genes are TRBV19 and TRBJ2-1; 13 positions match TRBD2. The junction had 6 bases not matched to a gene; V was cut back by 7 bases and J by 0 bases. The germline gives CDR1 LNHDA, CDR2 SQIVND (reference sequence). This CDR3 is 17 amino acids long. The CDR3 loop is CASTGGTSGVSYNEQFF. DNA for the CDR3: TGTGCCAGTACCGGGGGGACTAGCGGGGTCTCCTACAATGAGCAGTTCTTC.

The chain couples TRBV7-3 to TRBJ2-1; the D gene could be TRBD1 or TRBD2 (6 bases each). V gave up 4 bases and J gave up 7 bases, with 8 bases separating them. Germline CDR1 reads SGHTA; CDR2 reads FQGTGA. This CDR3 region has 12 residues. The CDR3 spells CASSSGANEQFF. CDR3 sequence (DNA): TGTGCCAGCAGCTCGGGGGCGAATGAGCAGTTCTTC.